A single sample is the source of the 20 T cell receptor beta chains below, sequenced in a study of OX40 agonist ivuxolimab in advanced cancers. Assay: immunoSEQ multiplex PCR; the TCRdb copy retains only in-frame clones and omits some. The repertoire holds 100,000 to 120,000 clones, with 75% to 95% as singletons. Sequencing used CD4+ or CD8+ T cells sorted from blood, obtained in a trial of the OX40 agonist ivuxolimab. Receptors originate from an adult with an advanced solid tumor such as melanoma, head and neck, liver or kidney cancer.

The J gene is TRBJ2-1, the V gene TRBV10-2; TRBD2 matches at 8 bases. CDR1 WSHSY and CDR2 SAAADI come from the germline V gene. This CDR3 region has 13 residues. V lost 4 bases and J lost 5; bases outside the gene matches: 1. DNA for the CDR3: TGCGCCAGCAGTGCTAGCGGGCACAATGAGCAGTTCTTC. It specifies CASSASGHNEQFF.

This clone was seen only a few times. This chain uses TRBV30 with TRBJ1-4, with 7 bases lining up with TRBD1. The CDR3 length is 14 residues. V gave up 0 bases and J gave up 7 bases; unmatched junction bases: 5. From germline, CDR1 is GTSNPN and CDR2 SVGIG (reference sequence). CDR3 sequence reads: CAWSVQGGSEKLFF. CDR3 DNA sequence: TGTGCCTGGAGTGTACAAGGGGGCAGTGAAAAACTGTTTTTT.

With regard to this clone: Other nucleotide sequences from this sample produce the same CDR3. V and J are TRBV9 and TRBJ2-3; 12 bases line up with TRBD2. J was trimmed by 5 bases and V by 3 bases; bases with no gene match: 7. This CDR3 is 16 amino acids long. CDR1 SGDLS and CDR2 YYNGEE come from the germline V gene. CDR3 in amino acids: CASSARLAGEEDTQYF. CDR3 sequence (DNA): TGTGCCAGCAGCGCTAGACTAGCGGGGGAGGAAGATACGCAGTATTTT.

The chain combines TRBV30 with TRBJ2-7; D might be TRBD2 (5 bases). CDR1 is GTSNPN and CDR2 is SVGIG in the germline V gene (reference sequence). Trimming removed 0 bases from V and 0 bases from J, with 12 bases in between. The CDR3 covers 15 residues. The CDR3 DNA reads TGTGCCTGGAGTGTAAGCGTCGGGAACTCCTACGAGCAGTACTTC. It yields the protein CAWSVSVGNSYEQYF.

The rearrangement joins TRBV10-3 to TRBJ2-6; no definite D call. Germline V gene data show CDR1 as ENHRY and CDR2 as SYGVKD. Trimming stripped 0 bases from V and 7 bases from J, with 10 bases between. The CDR3 length is 15 residues. The CDR3 loop is CAISESNTGANVLTF. The CDR3, as DNA: TGTGCCATCAGTGAGTCGAATACCGGAGCCAACGTCCTGACTTTC.

The chain is built from TRBV9 and TRBJ2-5; tentatively, D is TRBD2 (5 bases). CDR3 length equals 15 residues. Trimming removed 0 bases at V and 3 bases at J, with 12 bases between. Germline V lookup: CDR1 SGDLS, CDR2 YYNGEE. In DNA form, the CDR3 reads TGTGCCAGCAGCGTAGCTCTTATCGGGGAAGAGACCCAGTACTTC. Protein: CASSVALIGEETQYF. Together with reference TRBV9 and TRBJ2-5, the CDR3 gives the full variable domain: DSGVTQTPKHLITATGQRVTLRCSPRSGDLSVYWYQQSLDQGLQFLIQYYNGEERAKGNILERFSAQQFPDLHSELNLSSLELGDSALYFCASSVALIGEETQYFGPGTRLLVL.

This sequence joins TRBV7-2 and TRBJ1-3; no definite D call. Trimming removed 1 base from V and 0 bases from J, with 7 bases in between. CDR1 SGHTA and CDR2 FQGNSA come from the germline V gene. The CDR3 spans 15 residues. The CDR3 bases are TGTGCCAGCAGCTTAGTCAGCGCCTCTGGAAACACCATATATTTT. This sequence encodes CASSLVSASGNTIYF.

This clone was detected only once. The chain couples TRBV5-1 to TRBJ2-1; TRBD2 matches at 9 bases. J was trimmed by 7 bases and V by 3 bases; bases with no gene match: 11. Germline-derived CDR1 and CDR2 are SGHRS and YFSETQ. This CDR3 has 16 amino acids. The CDR3 sequence: CASSSSGGGAVNEQFF. CDR3 in DNA: TGCGCCAGCAGCTCTTCTGGCGGGGGGGCCGTGAATGAGCAGTTCTTC.

This chain connects TRBV5-6 to TRBJ1-5; D call uncertain. Trimming shortened V by 2 bases and J by 3 bases, and 3 bases separated the two germline ends. Germline CDR1 SGHDT, CDR2 YYEEEE. The CDR3 extends over 12 amino acids. DNA of the CDR3: TGTGCCAGCAGCTTAGCCAATCAGCCCCAGCATTTT. This sequence encodes CASSLANQPQHF.

This clone appeared a few times. The chain combines TRBV9 with TRBJ2-7; TRBD2 matches 14 bases. This CDR3 is built from 15 residues. Germline CDR1 and CDR2: SGDLS and YYNGEE. Losses at the gene ends were 4 bases for V and 2 bases for J; bases not matched to a gene: 2. CDR3 coding DNA: TGTGCCAGCAGCAGGGGACTAGCGGGAGCCTACGAGCAGTACTTC. Its protein is CASSRGLAGAYEQYF.

This chain connects TRBV5-1 to TRBJ1-1; D might be TRBD1 (6 bases). Germline loops: CDR1 SGHRS, CDR2 YFSETQ. This CDR3 has 14 residues. Trimming left V 5 bases short and J 3 bases short, with 14 bases between. This chain's CDR3 is CASSPDSLYTEAFF. For the CDR3, the DNA is TGCGCCAGCAGTCCGGACAGTCTCTACACTGAAGCTTTCTTT.

The CDR3 DNA reads as TGTGCCAGCTTAAAGACAGGGGGCAATTCACCCCTCCACTTT. Its protein is CASLKTGGNSPLHF. The rearrangement links TRBV7-9 to TRBJ1-6, with 10 nucleotides matching TRBD1. CDR3 length: 14 amino acids. V lost 8 bases, J lost 7 bases, and 5 bases stayed unmatched. Germline V gene data show CDR1 as SEHNR and CDR2 as FQNEAQ (reference sequence).

V and J are TRBV6-1 and TRBJ2-3, with D perhaps TRBD1 or TRBD2 (5 bases each). The CDR3 length is 17 residues. Germline V gives CDR1 MNHNS, CDR2 SASEGT. The V end was cut by 0 bases, the J end by 2 bases, with 15 bases between. For the CDR3, the DNA is TGTGCCAGCAGTGAAGCACGAGGGGCGCTAGTCACAGATACGCAGTATTTT. Translation: CASSEARGALVTDTQYF.

The genes are TRBV11-2 and TRBJ1-5; weak D call: TRBD1 (6 bases). The CDR3 contains 15 residues. The V and J ends lost 2 bases and 4 bases respectively, with 12 bases between them. Per germline, CDR1 SGHAT and CDR2 FQNNGV. The CDR3 DNA reads as TGTGCCAGCAGCTTAACAGGGAGAGGGAATCAGCCCCAGCATTTT. It codes for CASSLTGRGNQPQHF.

The chain is built from TRBV6-5 and TRBJ1-1; D ambiguous. V was shortened by 5 bases and J by 2 bases, with 9 bases between the two germline ends. The CDR3 loop spans 13 amino acids. Per the germline V gene, CDR1 is MNHEY and CDR2 is SVGAGI. DNA for the CDR3: TGTGCCAGCAGTGTTGGAGGAAACACTGAAGCTTTCTTT. Translated: CASSVGGNTEAFF.

The V and J genes are TRBV2 and TRBJ2-3; a weak D match, TRBD2 (5 bases). Per the germline V gene, CDR1 is SNHLY and CDR2 is FYNNEI. Deletions cut 7 bases from V and 6 bases from J, with 8 bases between. The CDR3 has 11 residues. The CDR3 region has the DNA TGTGCCAGCACTTCGGGGGATACGCAGTATTTT. Encoded protein: CASTSGDTQYF.

The rearrangement links TRBV10-3 to TRBJ2-1; D is perhaps TRBD2 (5 bases). V was trimmed by 10 bases and J by 4 bases, leaving 11 bases between them. The CDR3 runs 12 residues. Germline CDR1 and CDR2: ENHRY and SYGVKD. The CDR3 DNA sequence: TGTGCCACCGATTCGGGGTACAATGAGCAGTTCTTC. This translates into CATDSGYNEQFF.

This chain uses TRBV4-1 with TRBJ1-1, with D possibly being TRBD1 (6 bases). CDR1 and CDR2 (germline): MGHRA, YSYEKL. This CDR3 comprises 15 residues. Trimming took off 2 bases at V and 1 base at J, with 11 bases between the two ends. CDR3 amino acids: CASSQLGQGNTEAFF. The CDR3 region has the DNA TGCGCCAGCAGCCAACTGGGACAAGGGAACACTGAAGCTTTCTTT.

The chain uses TRBV9 and TRBJ2-7, with D hard to call. Germline lookup yields CDR1 SGDLS and CDR2 YYNGEE. Between the trimmed V and J ends, which lost 0 bases and 1 base, there was a span of 2 bases. The length of the CDR3 is 12 residues. For the CDR3, the DNA is TGTGCCAGCAGCGTAGGATCCTACGAGCAGTACTTC. Translated: CASSVGSYEQYF.

V and J are TRBV19 and TRBJ2-5, with 9 bases matching TRBD1. The CDR3 length is 15 residues. Germline values: CDR1 LNHDA, CDR2 SQIVND (reference sequence). Trimming took 1 base from V and 4 from J; bases not matched to a gene: 4. The CDR3 loop reads CASSIATDRGETQYF. In DNA, the CDR3 is TGTGCCAGTAGTATAGCTACGGACAGGGGAGAGACCCAGTACTTC.